These 8 T cell receptor beta chains came from one sample sequenced in a study of CD8+ T cells in alopecia areata. RNA extraction was followed by reverse transcription into cDNA, which acted as the sequencing template. Sequencing was performed with immunoSEQ multiplex PCR; in TCRdb, only in-frame clones are kept and a portion is missing. The table has around 200,000 clones, roughly three fifths seen once. Treatment: oral pan-JAK inhibitor, 5-10 mg twice daily. Source: CD4+ T cells sorted from blood, taken at week 4, from a patient treated with tofacitinib. The source of these receptors is a human donor with alopecia areata.

The CDR3 loop reads CASSAGGDSQYF. CDR3 coding DNA: TGTGCCAGCAGCGCCGGGGGGGATTCGCAGTATTTT. The V call is TRBV9, the J call TRBJ2-3; TRBD2 aligns across 8 bases. The V gene end was trimmed by 3 bases and the J gene end by 10 bases; junction bases not matched to a gene: 4. The germline gives CDR1 SGDLS, CDR2 YYNGEE. The CDR3 sequence is 12 residues long.

The chain has TRBV18 and TRBJ2-2, with 7 bases aligning to TRBD2. CDR3 length: 16 amino acids. J gave up 1 base and V 1 base, and 3 bases lay outside the gene matches. The germline CDR1 and CDR2 sequences are KGHSH and LQKENI. The CDR3 is CASSPLLARNTGELFF. The CDR3, as DNA: TGTGCCAGCTCACCACTACTAGCGAGGAACACCGGGGAGCTGTTTTTT.

There are a few counts of this clone. This rearrangement joins TRBV14 to TRBJ2-2, with D perhaps matching TRBD1 (7 bases). The germline CDR1 and CDR2 sequences are SGHDN and FVKESK. With 4 bases removed from V and 4 bases from J, the gap between germline ends came to 13 bases. The CDR3 runs 15 residues. CDR3 protein: CASSRQGGGTGELFF. Written as DNA, the CDR3 is TGTGCCAGCAGCCGACAGGGAGGCGGCACCGGGGAGCTGTTTTTT.

V and J are TRBV4-3 and TRBJ1-1; 9 nucleotides line up with TRBD1. The germline gives CDR1 LGHNA, CDR2 YSLEER. The CDR3 is 18 amino acids. Trimming removed 4 bases from V and 4 bases from J; junction bases left unmatched: 16. The CDR3 is CASSLISGTGLAFTEAFF. Here the CDR3 DNA reads TGCGCCAGCAGCCTTATCTCCGGGACAGGGTTGGCTTTCACTGAAGCTTTCTTT.

The chain combines TRBV28 with TRBJ1-4; the match to TRBD1 covers 8 bases. CDR1 and CDR2 from the germline V gene are MDHEN and SYDVKM. V dropped 5 bases and J dropped 2; count of bases not matched to a gene: 7. CDR3 length: 16 residues. CDR3 sequence: CASSLDRGETNEKLFF. CDR3 coding DNA: TGTGCCAGCAGTCTCGACAGGGGAGAGACTAATGAAAAACTGTTTTTT.

This clone occurred a few times. V gene TRBV28 combines with J gene TRBJ1-1; D is uncertain. CDR1 and CDR2 from the germline V gene are MDHEN and SYDVKM. The length of the CDR3 is 13 residues. The V gene lost 5 bases and the J gene lost 10 bases, with 17 bases spanning the gap. CDR3 protein: CASSALDRWRAFF. CDR3 sequence (DNA): TGTGCCAGCAGTGCTCTGGACCGATGGAGAGCTTTCTTT.

This rearrangement joins TRBV4-3 to TRBJ1-1; tentatively, D is TRBD1 (6 bases). The CDR3 has 12 amino acids. Per germline, CDR1 LGHNA and CDR2 YSLEER. Trimming took 5 bases from V and 12 from J, leaving 16 bases between them. For the CDR3, the DNA is TGCGCCAGCAGCGGGGGCGACAGGAGAACTTTCTTT. It yields the protein CASSGGDRRTFF.

This clone was recorded only once. The chain uses TRBV23-1 and TRBJ2-7; no reliable D call. TRBV23-1 is classed as an ORF, of uncertain function. V lost 2 bases and J 2 bases, leaving 1 base between the germline ends. The CDR3 consists of 11 residues. The CDR3 DNA sequence: TGCGCCAGCAGTCAACCCTACGAGCAGTACTTC. Amino acids: CASSQPYEQYF.